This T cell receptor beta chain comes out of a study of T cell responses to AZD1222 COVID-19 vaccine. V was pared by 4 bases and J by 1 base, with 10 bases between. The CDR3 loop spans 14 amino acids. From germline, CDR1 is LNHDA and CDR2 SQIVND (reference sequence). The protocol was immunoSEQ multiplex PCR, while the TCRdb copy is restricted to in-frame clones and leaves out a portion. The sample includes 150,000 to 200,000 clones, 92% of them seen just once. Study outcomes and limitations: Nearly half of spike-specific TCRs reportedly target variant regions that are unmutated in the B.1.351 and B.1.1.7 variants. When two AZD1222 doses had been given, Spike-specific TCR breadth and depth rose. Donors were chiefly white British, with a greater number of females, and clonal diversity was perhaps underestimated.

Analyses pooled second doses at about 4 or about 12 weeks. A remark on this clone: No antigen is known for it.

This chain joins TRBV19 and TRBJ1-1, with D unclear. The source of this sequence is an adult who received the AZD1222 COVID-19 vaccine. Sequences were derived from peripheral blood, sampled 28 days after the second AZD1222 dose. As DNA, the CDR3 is TGTGCCAGTAGTAACCTCCCCCAGAACACTGAAGCTTTCTTT. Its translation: CASSNLPQNTEAFF.